This is a list of T cell receptor beta chains from one sample in a study of T cell changes during pregnancy in multiple sclerosis. Clones were read by immunoSEQ multiplex PCR, and TCRdb kept only the in-frame ones, dropping some. Of approximately 50,000 clones listed, around nine tenths are singletons. The specimen comprised CD4+ T cells from peripheral blood mononuclear cells, sampled after pregnancy. The receptors were sampled from a female donor with multiple sclerosis, enrolled in a pregnancy study. The conserved cysteine and the conserved F or W are not part of the CDR3 here. Fields, in order: CDR3 length, V gene, CDR3 protein.

length: 11
V: TRBV18
CDR3: ASSLGQGTEQY

length: 13
V: TRBV27
CDR3: ARLDRDPSGNTIY

length: 12
V: TRBV5-6
CDR3: ASSLYRANYGYT

length: 12
V: TRBV5-4
CDR3: ASSLPSGTDTQY

length: 13
V: TRBV28
CDR3: ASSRAGTASHGYT

length: 13
V: TRBV29-1
CDR3: SVAYPPSGKNEQF

length: 13
V: TRBV5-6
CDR3: ASSATGGAGNTIY

length: 14
V: TRBV27
CDR3: ASSLTGASGTYEQY

length: 15
V: TRBV28
CDR3: ASSFSTFGGGSIGYT

length: 12
V: TRBV5-1
CDR3: ASSAGGPQYGYT

length: 15
V: TRBV19
CDR3: ASSSLGGPSNTGELF

length: 13
V: TRBV6-5
CDR3: ASSRQGSSYNEQF

length: 13
V: TRBV5-4
CDR3: ASSIRTGWGYGYT

length: 13
V: TRBV18
CDR3: ASSDLGAGTGELF

length: 12
V: TRBV28
CDR3: ASLTSGRHYEQY

length: 10
V: TRBV28
CDR3: ASSLLAGGEY

length: 13
V: TRBV7-8
CDR3: ASSLGDRGGETQY

length: 16
V: TRBV7-9
CDR3: ASSPARRTSGSYNEQF

length: 12
V: TRBV7-2
CDR3: ASSHGLAGVEQF

length: 13
V: TRBV7-9
CDR3: ASSFREASSAQQY

length: 12
V: TRBV5-1
CDR3: ASSLTRRDTEAF

length: 13
V: TRBV6-4
CDR3: ASSGLAGGDHEQF

length: 15
V: TRBV6-1
CDR3: ASSATSGSGTYNEQF

length: 14
V: TRBV4-3
CDR3: ASSQGGGRLNTEAF